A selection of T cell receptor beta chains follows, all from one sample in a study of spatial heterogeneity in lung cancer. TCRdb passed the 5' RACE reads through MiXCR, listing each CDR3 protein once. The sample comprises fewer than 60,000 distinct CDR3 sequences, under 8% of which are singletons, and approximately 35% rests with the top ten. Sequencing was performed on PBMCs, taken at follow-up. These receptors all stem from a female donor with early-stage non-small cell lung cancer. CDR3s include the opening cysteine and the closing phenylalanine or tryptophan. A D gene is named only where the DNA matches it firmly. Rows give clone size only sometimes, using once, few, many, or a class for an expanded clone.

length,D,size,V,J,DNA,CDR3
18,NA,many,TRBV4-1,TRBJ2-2,TGCGCCAGCAGCCAAGATGGGAGAGGCGGGGCGAACACCGGGGAGCTGTTTTTT,CASSQDGRGGANTGELFF
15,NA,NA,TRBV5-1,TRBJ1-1,TGCGCCAGCAGCCCGGGGTGGAGTTCGAACACTGAAGCTTTCTTT,CASSPGWSSNTEAFF
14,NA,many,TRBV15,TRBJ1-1,TGTGCCACCAGCATGGGCTTAAGGGACACTGAAGCTTTCTTT,CATSMGLRDTEAFF
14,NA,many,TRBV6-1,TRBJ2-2,TGTGCCAGCAATCCCCTGCGGATCACCGGGGAGCTGTTTTTT,CASNPLRITGELFF
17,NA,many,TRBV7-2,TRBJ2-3,TGTGCCAGCAGCCTCGCTGGAACGGCCGGACGGTCCGATACGCAGTATTTT,CASSLAGTAGRSDTQYF
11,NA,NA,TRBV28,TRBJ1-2,TGTGCCAGCAGGGGACCGAATGGCTACACCTTC,CASRGPNGYTF
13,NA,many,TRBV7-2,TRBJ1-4,TGTGCCAGCAGCCAAAGGGGGAATGAAAAACTGTTTTTT,CASSQRGNEKLFF
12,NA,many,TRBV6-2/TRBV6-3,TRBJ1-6,TGTGCCAGCACCAGGGGTGATTCACCCCTCCACTTT,CASTRGDSPLHF
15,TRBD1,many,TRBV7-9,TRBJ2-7,TGTGCCAGCAGCTTATCGCCGGGACAGCCCTACGAGCAGTACTTC,CASSLSPGQPYEQYF
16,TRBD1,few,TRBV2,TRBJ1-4,TGTGCCAGCAGTCGACAGGGGGCAGGAACTAATGAAAAACTGTTTTTT,CASSRQGAGTNEKLFF
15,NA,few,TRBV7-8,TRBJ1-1,TGTGCCAGCAGCTTATCGTCAGGCGGCAGCACTGAAGCTTTCTTT,CASSLSSGGSTEAFF
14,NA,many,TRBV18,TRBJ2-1,TGTGCCAGCTCACCGGGACTTCCGGGGAATGAGCAGTTCTTC,CASSPGLPGNEQFF
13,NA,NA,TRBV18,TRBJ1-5,TGTGCCACCTCCCCGAGCGGGGATCAGCCCCAGCATTTT,CATSPSGDQPQHF
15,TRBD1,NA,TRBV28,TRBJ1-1,TGTGCCAGCAGTTTGCCGGGACAGGGGGGAACTGAAGCTTTCTTT,CASSLPGQGGTEAFF
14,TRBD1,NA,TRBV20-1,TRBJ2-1,TGCAGTGGGACAGGGGGCACTTTATACAATGAGCAGTTCTTC,CSGTGGTLYNEQFF
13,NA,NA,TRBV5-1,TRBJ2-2,TGCGCCAGCAGCTTTGAGAACACCGGGGAGCTGTTTTTT,CASSFENTGELFF
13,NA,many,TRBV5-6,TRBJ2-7,TGTGCCAGCAGCGGTACCACCTACTACGAGCAGTACTTC,CASSGTTYYEQYF
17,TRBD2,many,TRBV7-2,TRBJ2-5,TGTGCCAGCAGCTTAGGCCCGGGGACTAGCCCTGGGGAGACCCAGTACTTC,CASSLGPGTSPGETQYF
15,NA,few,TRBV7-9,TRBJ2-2,TGTGCCAGCAGCCACAGAGGGCCCGGAGCCGGGGAGCTGTTTTTT,CASSHRGPGAGELFF
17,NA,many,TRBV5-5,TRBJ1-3,TGTGCCAGCAGCGCGGTGGTGGCCTCCAACTCTGGAAACACCATATATTTT,CASSAVVASNSGNTIYF
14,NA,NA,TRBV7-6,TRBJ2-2,TGTGCCAGCAGCCTAAATTCGGCTACCGGGGAGCTGTTTTTT,CASSLNSATGELFF
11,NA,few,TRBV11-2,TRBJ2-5,TGTGCCAGCAGGAACGGAGAGACCCAGTACTTC,CASRNGETQYF
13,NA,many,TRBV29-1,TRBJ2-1,TGCAGCCACCCCCCCCCGGGAAGTAATGAGCAGTTCTTC,CSHPPPGSNEQFF
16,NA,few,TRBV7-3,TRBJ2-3,TGTGCCAGCAGCTTAATCGGACCGCCGAGTTCGGATACGCAGTATTTT,CASSLIGPPSSDTQYF
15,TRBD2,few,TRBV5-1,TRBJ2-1,TGCGCCAGCAGCTTCAGCCTAGCGGGGACCAATGAGCAGTTCTTC,CASSFSLAGTNEQFF
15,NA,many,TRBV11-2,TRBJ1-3,TGTGCCAGCACCCGAATGGGACTGTCTGGAAACACCATATATTTT,CASTRMGLSGNTIYF
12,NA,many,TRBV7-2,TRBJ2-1,TGTGCCAGCAGTACCCGGGGGCCTTGGCAGTTCTTC,CASSTRGPWQFF
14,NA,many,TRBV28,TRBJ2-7,TGTGCCAGCAGTTTGGTACGCAGGGGCGCCGAGCAGTACTTC,CASSLVRRGAEQYF
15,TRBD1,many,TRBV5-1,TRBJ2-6,TGCGCCAGCTCAGGGGGCGCGTCTGGGGCCAACGTCCTGACTTTC,CASSGGASGANVLTF
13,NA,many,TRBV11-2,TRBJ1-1,TGTGCCAGCCAGGTTTCCATGAACACTGAAGCTTTCTTT,CASQVSMNTEAFF
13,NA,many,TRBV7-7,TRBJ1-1,TGTGCCAGCAGCTCAGACAGGAACACTGAAGCTTTCTTT,CASSSDRNTEAFF
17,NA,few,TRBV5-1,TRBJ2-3,TGCGCCAGCAGCTTGGTTGGATCACTAGCAAGCACAGATACGCAGTATTTT,CASSLVGSLASTDTQYF
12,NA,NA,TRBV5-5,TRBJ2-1,TGTGCCAGCAAGGGCGTCGTGAATGAGCAGTTCTTC,CASKGVVNEQFF
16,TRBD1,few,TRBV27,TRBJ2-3,TGTGCCAGCAGTCGGACAGGGGCCCGAAGCACAGATACGCAGTATTTT,CASSRTGARSTDTQYF
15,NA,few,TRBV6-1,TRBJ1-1,TGTGCCAGCAGAGCGCAGGCTGTCCCCCGATTGGTGGGATTCTTT,CASRAQAVPRLVGFF
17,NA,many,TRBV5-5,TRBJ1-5,TGTGCCAGCAGCCCAAAGAGGACAGAAATTAGCAATCAGCCCCAGCATTTT,CASSPKRTEISNQPQHF
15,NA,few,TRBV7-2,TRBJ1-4,TGTGCCAGCAGCTTAGATGTGGCAACTAATGAAAAACTGTTTTTT,CASSLDVATNEKLFF
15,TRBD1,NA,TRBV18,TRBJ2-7,TGTGCCAGCTCACCGTCCGGGACAGGGGACTACGAGCAGTACTTC,CASSPSGTGDYEQYF
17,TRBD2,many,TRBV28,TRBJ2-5,TGTGCCAGCAGCGCTAGCGGGGGGGCGGGCCCCGGAGAGACCCAGTACTTC,CASSASGGAGPGETQYF
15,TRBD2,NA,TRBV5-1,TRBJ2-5,TGCACCAGCAGCTACTCCGGGACTAGACAAGAGACCCAGTACTTC,CTSSYSGTRQETQYF
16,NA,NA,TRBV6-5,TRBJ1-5,TGTGCCAGCAGTCCTACGAACCTTTATAGCAATCAGCCCCAGCATTTT,CASSPTNLYSNQPQHF
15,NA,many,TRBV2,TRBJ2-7,TGTGCCAGCAGTCCCTACCGGGACGGAGCCTACGAGCAGTACTTC,CASSPYRDGAYEQYF
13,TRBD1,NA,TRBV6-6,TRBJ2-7,TGTGCCAGTCGGCCTCCAGGGGGAGAGCGGCAGTACTTC,CASRPPGGERQYF
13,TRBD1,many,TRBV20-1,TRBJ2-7,TGCAGTGCCCAAGGACAGGGGACCTACGAGCAGTACTTC,CSAQGQGTYEQYF
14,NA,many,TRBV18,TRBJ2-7,TGTGCCAGCTCACCCCGACTAGAAAGCTACGAGCAGTACTTC,CASSPRLESYEQYF
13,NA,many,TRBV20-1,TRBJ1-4,TGCAGTGCACCGTTCCGGCACAATGAAAAACTGTTTTTT,CSAPFRHNEKLFF
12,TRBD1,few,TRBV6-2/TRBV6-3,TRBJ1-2,TGTGCCAGCAGCCACAACAGGGGCGGCTACACCTTC,CASSHNRGGYTF
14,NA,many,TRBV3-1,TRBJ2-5,TGTGCCAGCAGCCAAGGTAGCGTCGTGGGGACCCAGTACTTC,CASSQGSVVGTQYF
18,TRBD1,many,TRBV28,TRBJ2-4,TGTGCCAGCAGTTTATACGGACAGGGGGATGGAGCCAAAAACATTCAGTACTTC,CASSLYGQGDGAKNIQYF
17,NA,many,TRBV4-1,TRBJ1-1,TGCGCCAGCAACACTCGGAACCCCACGTCAGGGAACACTGAAGCTTTCTTT,CASNTRNPTSGNTEAFF
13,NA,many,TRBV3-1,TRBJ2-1,TGTGCCAGCAGCCTACCTGGTCGGACAGCTAAGTTCTTC,CASSLPGRTAKFF
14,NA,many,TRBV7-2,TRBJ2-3,TGTGCCAGCAGCTTAGTTGGCGCCAAGGATACGCAGTATTTT,CASSLVGAKDTQYF
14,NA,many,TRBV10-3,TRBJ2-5,TGTGCCATCAGTGAGTCTGGGGAGCAAGAGACCCAGTACTTC,CAISESGEQETQYF
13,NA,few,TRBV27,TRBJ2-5,TGTGCCAGCAGCCTTCGAGGGACGGAGACCCAGTACTTC,CASSLRGTETQYF